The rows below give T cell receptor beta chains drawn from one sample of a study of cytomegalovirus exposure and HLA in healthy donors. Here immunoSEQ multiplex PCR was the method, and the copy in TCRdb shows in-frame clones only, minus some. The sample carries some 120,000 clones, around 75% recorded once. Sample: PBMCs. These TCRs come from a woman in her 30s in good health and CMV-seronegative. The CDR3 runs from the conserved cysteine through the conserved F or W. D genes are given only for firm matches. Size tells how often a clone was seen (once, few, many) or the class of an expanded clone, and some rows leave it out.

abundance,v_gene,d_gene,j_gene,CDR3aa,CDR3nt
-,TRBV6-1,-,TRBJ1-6,CASSETTLTGLFVTLGDSPLHF,TGTGCCAGCAGTGAAACGACCCTAACAGGGCTTTTCGTGACCCTAGGTGATTCACCCCTCCACTTT
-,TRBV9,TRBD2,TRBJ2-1,CASGAGTSRYNEQFF,TGTGCCAGCGGGGCGGGGACTAGTAGGTACAATGAGCAGTTCTTC
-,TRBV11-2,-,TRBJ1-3,CASSWGGLGSGNTIYF,TGTGCCAGCAGCTGGGGGGGGCTTGGGTCGGGAAACACCATATATTTT
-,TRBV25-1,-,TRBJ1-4,CASSEYDQAGKLFF,TGTGCCAGCAGTGAATATGACCAGGCGGGGAAACTGTTTTTT
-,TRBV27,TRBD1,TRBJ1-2,CASSFIRDRGFYYGYTF,TGTGCCAGCAGTTTCATCCGGGACAGGGGGTTTTACTATGGCTACACCTTC
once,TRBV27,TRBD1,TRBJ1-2,CASSTRVPGQGRYGYTF,TGTGCCAGCAGTACGAGGGTACCGGGACAGGGTCGCTATGGCTACACCTTC
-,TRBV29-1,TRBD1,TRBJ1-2,CSVEDGSGTGIGYTF,TGCAGCGTTGAAGACGGGTCCGGGACAGGGATCGGCTACACCTTC
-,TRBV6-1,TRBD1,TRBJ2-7,CASSGPGTGLYEQYF,TGTGCCAGCAGTGGACCCGGGACAGGGCTCTACGAGCAGTACTTC
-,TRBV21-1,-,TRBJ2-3,CASSTGGSTDTQYF,TGTGCCAGCAGTACCGGCGGGAGCACAGATACGCAGTATTTT
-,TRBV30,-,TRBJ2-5,CAWSFRTLGETQYF,TGTGCCTGGAGCTTCAGGACACTGGGGGAGACCCAGTACTTC
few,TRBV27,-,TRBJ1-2,CASSSPNTNYGYTF,TGTGCCAGCAGTTCTCCTAATACTAACTATGGCTACACCTTC
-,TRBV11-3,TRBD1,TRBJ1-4,CASSGGTATNEKLFF,TGTGCCAGCAGCGGAGGGACAGCAACTAATGAAAAACTGTTTTTT
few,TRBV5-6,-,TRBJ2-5,CASSPTTAGQTQYF,TGTGCCAGCAGCCCTACTACCGCGGGGCAGACCCAGTACTTC
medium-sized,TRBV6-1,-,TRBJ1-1,CASSDRENTEAFF,TGTGCCAGCAGTGATCGGGAGAACACTGAAGCTTTCTTT
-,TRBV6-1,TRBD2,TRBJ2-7,CASRAGTSFDYEQYF,TGTGCCAGCAGGGCCGGGACTAGTTTCGACTACGAGCAGTACTTC
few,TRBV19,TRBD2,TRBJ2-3,CASTPGLAGETDTQYF,TGTGCCAGTACCCCCGGACTAGCGGGAGAAACAGATACGCAGTATTTT
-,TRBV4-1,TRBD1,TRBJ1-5,CASSQGSGQLRVEPQHF,TGCGCCAGCAGCCAAGGGTCGGGACAGCTACGCGTGGAGCCCCAGCATTTT
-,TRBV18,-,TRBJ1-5,CASSRGSEFQPQHF,TGTGCCAGCTCCCGGGGGTCGGAATTTCAGCCCCAGCATTTT
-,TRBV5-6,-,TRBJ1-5,CASKPAGINQPQHF,TGTGCCAGCAAACCGGCAGGGATCAATCAGCCCCAGCATTTT
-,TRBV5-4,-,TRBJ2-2,CASSLAGTYTGELFF,TGTGCCAGCAGCTTGGCCGGGACATATACCGGGGAGCTGTTTTTT
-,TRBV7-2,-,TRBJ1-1,CASSTDTEAFF,TGTGCCAGCAGTACAGATACAGAAGCTTTCTTT
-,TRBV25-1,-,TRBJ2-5,CASSGGFGMETQYF,TGTGCCAGCAGTGGAGGTTTTGGAATGGAAACCCAGTACTTC
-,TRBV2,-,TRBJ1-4,CASSVEEKLFF,TGTGCCAGCAGTGTAGAGGAAAAACTGTTTTTT
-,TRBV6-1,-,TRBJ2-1,CASSDLQGRGEQFF,TGTGCCAGCAGTGATTTACAGGGAAGAGGTGAGCAGTTCTTC
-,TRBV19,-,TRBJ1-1,CASSIGRTANTEAFF,TGTGCCAGTAGTATAGGACGGACAGCTAACACTGAAGCTTTCTTT
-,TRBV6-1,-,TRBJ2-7,CASSEQVGTTISYEQYF,TGTGCCAGCAGTGAACAAGTAGGGACAACTATCTCCTACGAGCAGTACTTC
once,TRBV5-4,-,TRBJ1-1,CASSLSLGQRGLAFF,TGTGCCAGCAGCTTGTCGTTGGGGCAGCGGGGCTTGGCTTTCTTT
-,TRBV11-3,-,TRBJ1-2,CASSSVGGGRNYGYTF,TGTGCCAGCAGCTCCGTGGGGGGGGGCCGGAACTATGGCTACACCTTC
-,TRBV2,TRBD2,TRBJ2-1,CASSGTSGPNNEQFF,TGTGCCAGCAGTGGGACTAGCGGGCCTAACAATGAGCAGTTCTTC
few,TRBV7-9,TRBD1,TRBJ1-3,CASSRPGQTSGNTIYF,TGTGCCAGCAGCCGCCCGGGACAGACCTCTGGAAACACCATATATTTT
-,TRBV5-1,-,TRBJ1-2,CASSLESADRNTF,TGCGCCAGCAGCTTGGAGTCGGCAGACAGGAACACCTTC
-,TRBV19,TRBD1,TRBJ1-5,CASTKGQGFVSNQPQHF,TGTGCCAGTACCAAGGGACAGGGGTTCGTTAGCAATCAGCCCCAGCATTTT
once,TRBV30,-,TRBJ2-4,CAWSRGTPLGNIQYF,TGTGCCTGGAGTCGCGGGACGCCCTTAGGGAACATTCAGTACTTC
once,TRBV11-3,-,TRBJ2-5,CASSLGSQKETQYF,TGTGCCAGCAGCTTAGGTTCCCAGAAAGAGACCCAGTACTTC
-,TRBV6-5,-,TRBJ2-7,CASSLQAGSYEQYF,TGTGCCAGCAGTTTACAGGCGGGATCCTACGAGCAGTACTTC
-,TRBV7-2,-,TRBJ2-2,CASSLEVWAGGSGELFF,TGTGCCAGCAGCTTAGAGGTTTGGGCAGGAGGCTCCGGGGAGCTGTTTTTT
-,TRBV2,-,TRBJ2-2,CASKEEGSGELFF,TGTGCCAGCAAGGAGGAGGGATCCGGGGAGCTGTTTTTT
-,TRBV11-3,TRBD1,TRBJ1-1,CASSLEFGTGQRSAFF,TGTGCCAGCAGCTTAGAGTTCGGGACGGGACAGAGGTCGGCTTTCTTT
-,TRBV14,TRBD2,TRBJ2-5,CASSPLHRGGTQYF,TGTGCCAGCAGCCCACTCCATCGGGGGGGGACCCAGTACTTC
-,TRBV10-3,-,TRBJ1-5,CAISESVGGNQPQHF,TGTGCCATCAGTGAGTCGGTCGGGGGAAATCAGCCCCAGCATTTT
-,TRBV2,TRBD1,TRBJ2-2,CASSGDRAGAGELFF,TGTGCCAGCAGTGGAGACAGGGCCGGCGCCGGGGAGCTGTTTTTT
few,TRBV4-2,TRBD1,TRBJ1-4,CASSQDTTGVGEKLFF,TGTGCCAGCAGCCAAGATACGACAGGGGTGGGAGAGAAACTGTTTTTT
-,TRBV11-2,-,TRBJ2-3,CASSLAPTDTQYF,TGTGCCAGCAGCTTAGCTCCCACAGATACGCAGTATTTT
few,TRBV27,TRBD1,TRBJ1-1,CASKRDRVDTEAFF,TGTGCCAGCAAACGAGACAGGGTGGACACTGAAGCTTTCTTT
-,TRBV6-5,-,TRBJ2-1,CASSYDRGTNNEQFF,TGTGCCAGCAGTTACGATAGGGGGACGAACAATGAGCAGTTCTTC
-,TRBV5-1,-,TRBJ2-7,CASSPNAGSLYEQYF,TGCGCCAGCAGCCCTAATGCGGGGAGTTTATACGAGCAGTACTTC